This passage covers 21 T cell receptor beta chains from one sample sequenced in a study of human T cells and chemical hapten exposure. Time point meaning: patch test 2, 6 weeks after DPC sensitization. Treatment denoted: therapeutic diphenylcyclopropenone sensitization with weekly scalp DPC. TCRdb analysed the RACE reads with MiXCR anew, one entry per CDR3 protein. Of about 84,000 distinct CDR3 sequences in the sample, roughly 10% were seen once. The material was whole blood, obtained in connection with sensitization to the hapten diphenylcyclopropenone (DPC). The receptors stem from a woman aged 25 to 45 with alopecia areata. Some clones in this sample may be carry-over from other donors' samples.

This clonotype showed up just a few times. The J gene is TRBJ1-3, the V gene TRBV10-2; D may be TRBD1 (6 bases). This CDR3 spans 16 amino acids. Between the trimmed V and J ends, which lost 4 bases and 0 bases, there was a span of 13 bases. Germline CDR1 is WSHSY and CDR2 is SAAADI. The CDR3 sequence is CASSGGRDTSGNTIYF. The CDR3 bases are TGCGCCAGCAGTGGGGGCCGGGACACCTCTGGAAACACCATATATTTT.

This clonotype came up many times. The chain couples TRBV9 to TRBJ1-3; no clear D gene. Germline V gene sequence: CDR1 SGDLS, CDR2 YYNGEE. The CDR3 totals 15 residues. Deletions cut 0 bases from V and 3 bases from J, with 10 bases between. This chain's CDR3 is CASSVATSLGNTIYF. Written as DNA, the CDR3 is TGTGCCAGCAGCGTAGCTACGAGCCTTGGAAACACCATATATTTT.

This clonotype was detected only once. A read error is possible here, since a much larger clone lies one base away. This CDR3 reads CSSSLETGPWGYTF. The CDR3 DNA sequence: TGTTCCAGCAGTCTTGAGACAGGCCCCTGGGGCTACACCTTC. The chain uses TRBV28 and TRBJ1-2, with TRBD1 as a possible D gene (6 bases). CDR1 is MDHEN and CDR2 is SYDVKM in the germline V gene. CDR3 length equals 14 residues.

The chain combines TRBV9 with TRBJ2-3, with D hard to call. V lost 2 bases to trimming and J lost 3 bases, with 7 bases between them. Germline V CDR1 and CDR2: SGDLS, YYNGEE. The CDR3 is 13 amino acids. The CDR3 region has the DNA TGTGCCAGCAGCGTCAGCCTAACAGATACGCAGTATTTT. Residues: CASSVSLTDTQYF. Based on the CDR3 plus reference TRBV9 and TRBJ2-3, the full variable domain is DSGVTQTPKHLITATGQRVTLRCSPRSGDLSVYWYQQSLDQGLQFLIQYYNGEERAKGNILERFSAQQFPDLHSELNLSSLELGDSALYFCASSVSLTDTQYFGPGTRLTVL.

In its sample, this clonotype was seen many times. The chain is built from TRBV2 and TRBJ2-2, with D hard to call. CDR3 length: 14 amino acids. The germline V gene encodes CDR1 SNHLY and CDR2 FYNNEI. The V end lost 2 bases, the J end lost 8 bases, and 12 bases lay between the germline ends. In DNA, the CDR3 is TGTGCCAGCAGTGAAACCCAGGTCCTAGGGGAGCTGTTTTTT. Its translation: CASSETQVLGELFF.

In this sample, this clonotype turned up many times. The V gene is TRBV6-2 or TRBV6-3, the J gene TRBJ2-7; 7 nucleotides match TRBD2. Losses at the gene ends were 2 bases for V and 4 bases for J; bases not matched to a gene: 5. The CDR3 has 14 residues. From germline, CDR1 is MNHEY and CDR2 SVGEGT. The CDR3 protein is CASSYGTGGYEQYF. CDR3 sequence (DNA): TGTGCCAGCAGTTACGGTACGGGAGGTTACGAGCAGTACTTC.

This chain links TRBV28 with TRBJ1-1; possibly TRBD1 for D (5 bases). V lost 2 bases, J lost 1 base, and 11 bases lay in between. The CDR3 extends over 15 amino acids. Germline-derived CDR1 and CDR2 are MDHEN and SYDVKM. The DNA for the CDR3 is TGTGCCAGCAGTTTAGGTGCAGGGTGGAACACTGAAGCTTTCTTT. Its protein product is CASSLGAGWNTEAFF.

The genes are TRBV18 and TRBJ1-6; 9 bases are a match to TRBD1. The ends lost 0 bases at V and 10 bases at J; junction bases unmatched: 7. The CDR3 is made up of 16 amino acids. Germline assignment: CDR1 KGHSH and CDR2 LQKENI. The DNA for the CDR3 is TGTGCCAGCTCACCACCGGGACAGGGTCCAGGATCACCCCTCCACTTT. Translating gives CASSPPGQGPGSPLHF.

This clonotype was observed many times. CDR3 coding DNA: TGCAGCGTTGTGCGACCGTTGAACACTGAAGCTTTCTTT. Translated: CSVVRPLNTEAFF. The chain employs TRBV29-1 and TRBJ1-1; D is uncertain. The CDR3 has 13 residues. The V and J ends lost 4 bases and 0 bases respectively, with 9 bases between them. Germline CDR1 is SQVTM and CDR2 is ANQGSEA.

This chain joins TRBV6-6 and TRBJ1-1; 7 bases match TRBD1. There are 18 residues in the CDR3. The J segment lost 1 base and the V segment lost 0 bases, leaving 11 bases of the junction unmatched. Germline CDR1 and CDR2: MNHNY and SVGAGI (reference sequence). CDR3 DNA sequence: TGTGCCAGCAGTTACTCGATAAACAGGGGAAGGACGAACACTGAAGCTTTCTTT. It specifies CASSYSINRGRTNTEAFF.

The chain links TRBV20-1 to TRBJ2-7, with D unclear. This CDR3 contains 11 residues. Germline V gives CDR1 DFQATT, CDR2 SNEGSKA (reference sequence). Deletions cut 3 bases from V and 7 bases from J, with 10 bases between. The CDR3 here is CSARENAEQYF. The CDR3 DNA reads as TGCAGTGCTAGGGAAAATGCGGAGCAGTACTTC.

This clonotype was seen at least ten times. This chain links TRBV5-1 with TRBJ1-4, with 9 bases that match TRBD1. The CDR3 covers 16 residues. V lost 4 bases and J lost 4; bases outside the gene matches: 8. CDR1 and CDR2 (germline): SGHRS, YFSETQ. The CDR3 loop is CASSATGGAFNEKLFF. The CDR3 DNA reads TGCGCCAGCAGCGCCACAGGGGGCGCGTTTAATGAAAAACTGTTTTTT.

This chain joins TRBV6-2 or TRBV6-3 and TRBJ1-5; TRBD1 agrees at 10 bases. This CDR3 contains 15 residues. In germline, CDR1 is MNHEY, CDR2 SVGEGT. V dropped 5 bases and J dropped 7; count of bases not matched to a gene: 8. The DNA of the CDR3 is TGTGCCAGCAGTGCCGGGACAGGGGTCCCACAGCCCCAGCATTTT. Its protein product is CASSAGTGVPQPQHF.

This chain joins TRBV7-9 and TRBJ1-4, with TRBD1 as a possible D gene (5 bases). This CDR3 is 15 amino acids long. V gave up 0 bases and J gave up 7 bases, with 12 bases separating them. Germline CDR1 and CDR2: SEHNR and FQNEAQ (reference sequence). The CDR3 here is CASSLAGLEGEKLFF. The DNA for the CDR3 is TGTGCCAGCAGCTTAGCGGGACTGGAGGGTGAAAAACTGTTTTTT.

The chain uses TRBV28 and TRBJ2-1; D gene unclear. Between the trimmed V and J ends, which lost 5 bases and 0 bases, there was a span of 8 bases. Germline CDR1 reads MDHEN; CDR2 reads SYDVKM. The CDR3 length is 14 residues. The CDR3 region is CASSVGTSYNEQFF. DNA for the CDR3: TGTGCCAGCAGTGTGGGCACCTCCTACAATGAGCAGTTCTTC.

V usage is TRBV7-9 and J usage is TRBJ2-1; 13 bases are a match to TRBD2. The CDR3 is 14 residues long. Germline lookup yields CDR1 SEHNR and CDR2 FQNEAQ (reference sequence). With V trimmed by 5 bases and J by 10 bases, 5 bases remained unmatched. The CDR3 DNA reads TGTGCCAGCAGCACTAGCGGGGGGGCGGAAGAGCAGTTCTTC. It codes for CASSTSGGAEEQFF.

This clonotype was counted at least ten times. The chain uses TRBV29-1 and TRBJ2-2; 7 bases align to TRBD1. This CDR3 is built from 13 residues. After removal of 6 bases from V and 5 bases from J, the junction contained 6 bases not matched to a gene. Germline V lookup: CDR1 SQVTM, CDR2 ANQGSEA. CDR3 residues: CSVGTEITGELFF. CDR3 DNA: TGCAGCGTCGGGACAGAGATTACCGGGGAGCTGTTTTTT.

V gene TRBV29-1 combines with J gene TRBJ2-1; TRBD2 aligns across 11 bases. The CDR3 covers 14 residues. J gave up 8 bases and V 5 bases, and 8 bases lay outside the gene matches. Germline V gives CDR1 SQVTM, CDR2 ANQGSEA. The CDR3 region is CSVLGTSGRDEQFF. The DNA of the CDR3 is TGCAGCGTTTTGGGCACTAGCGGGAGAGATGAGCAGTTCTTC.

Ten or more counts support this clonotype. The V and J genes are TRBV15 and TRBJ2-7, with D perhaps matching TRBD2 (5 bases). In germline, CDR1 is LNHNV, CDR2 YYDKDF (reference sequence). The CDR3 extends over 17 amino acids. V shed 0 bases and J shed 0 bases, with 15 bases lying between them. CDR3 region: CATSRDLPGAGSYEQYF. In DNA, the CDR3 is TGTGCCACCAGCAGAGATCTTCCGGGTGCGGGCTCCTACGAGCAGTACTTC.

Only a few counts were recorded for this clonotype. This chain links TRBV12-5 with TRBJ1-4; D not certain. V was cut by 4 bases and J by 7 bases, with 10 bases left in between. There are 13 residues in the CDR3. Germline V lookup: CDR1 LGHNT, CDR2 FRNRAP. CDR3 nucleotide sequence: TGTGCTAGTGGTTACGGAGGTGGTGAAAAACTGTTTTTT. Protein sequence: CASGYGGGEKLFF. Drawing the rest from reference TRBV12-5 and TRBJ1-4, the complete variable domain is DARVTQTPRHKVTEMGQEVTMRCQPILGHNTVFWYRQTMMQGLELLAYFRNRAPLDDSGMPKDRFSAEMPDATLATLKIQPSEPRDSAVYFCASGYGGGEKLFFGSGTQLSVL.

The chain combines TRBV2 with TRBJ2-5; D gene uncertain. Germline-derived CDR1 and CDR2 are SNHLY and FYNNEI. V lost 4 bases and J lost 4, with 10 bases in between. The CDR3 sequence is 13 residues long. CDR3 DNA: TGTGCCAGCAGTGTCCGAGATAGAGAGACCCAGTACTTC. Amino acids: CASSVRDRETQYF.